The 26 T cell receptor beta chains reported below all come from one sample, sequenced in a study of PD-L1 blockade in urothelial cancer. Time point: peripheral blood 6 weeks after treatment start. Here immunoSEQ multiplex PCR was the method, and the copy in TCRdb shows in-frame clones only, minus some. This table has some 120,000 clones, around 90% appearing once. Sequenced here: PBMCs, sampled around atezolizumab (anti-PD-L1) treatment. These receptors came from a man aged 55-75 years with urothelial cancer.

This chain joins TRBV5-4 and TRBJ1-3; 8 nucleotides align to TRBD1. The CDR3 spans 16 residues. V was clipped by 4 bases and J by 0 bases; unmatched bases: 6. In germline, CDR1 is SGHNT, CDR2 YYREEE (reference sequence). CDR3 amino acids: CASSMGQELSGNTIYF. The CDR3 DNA sequence: TGTGCCAGCAGCATGGGACAGGAACTCTCTGGAAACACCATATATTTT.

This sequence joins TRBV5-1 and TRBJ2-1; 9 bases fit TRBD2. CDR3 length equals 14 residues. Germline CDR1 and CDR2: SGHRS and YFSETQ. After removal of 0 bases from V and 9 bases from J, the junction contained 4 bases not matched to a gene. For the CDR3, the DNA is TGCGCCAGCAGCTTGGGCGGGGGGGCCGGTGAGCAGTTCTTC. Translated, it gives CASSLGGGAGEQFF.

V gene TRBV9 combines with J gene TRBJ2-7; 8 bases are shared with TRBD2. V shed 0 bases, J shed 2 bases, and the junction held 1 base outside the gene matches. This CDR3 contains 14 residues. Per germline, CDR1 SGDLS and CDR2 YYNGEE. CDR3 nucleotide sequence: TGTGCCAGCAGCGTAGCGGGAGGGCCCTACGAGCAGTACTTC. Translated, it gives CASSVAGGPYEQYF.

The chain has TRBV5-4 and TRBJ2-7; 7 bases match TRBD1. This CDR3 comprises 15 residues. Trimming took 0 bases from V and 5 from J; bases not matched to a gene: 8. From germline, CDR1 is SGHNT and CDR2 YYREEE (reference sequence). The CDR3 sequence is CASSLVSGGPHEQYF. The CDR3 nucleotides are TGTGCCAGCAGCTTGGTCTCAGGGGGACCCCACGAGCAGTACTTC.

The chain links TRBV6-5 to TRBJ1-1, with D tentatively TRBD1 (6 bases). The V end lost 6 bases, the J end lost 8 bases, and 13 bases lay between the germline ends. The length of the CDR3 is 12 residues. From germline, CDR1 is MNHEY and CDR2 SVGAGI. CDR3 region: CASRGQTLEAFF. The CDR3 nucleotides are TGTGCCAGCAGAGGACAGACTTTAGAAGCTTTCTTT.

The chain has TRBV6-5 and TRBJ1-5; maybe TRBD1 (6 bases). This CDR3 has 13 residues. The germline V gene has CDR1 MNHEY and CDR2 SVGAGI. The V gene lost 4 bases and the J gene lost 5 bases, with 9 bases spanning the gap. CDR3 nucleotide sequence: TGTGCCAGCAGTTCACAGGGTCATCAGCCCCAGCATTTT. This gives the protein CASSSQGHQPQHF.

This chain connects TRBV11-3 to TRBJ2-2; D may be TRBD1 (5 bases). Germline CDR1 is SGHNT and CDR2 is YENEEA. The CDR3 extends over 17 amino acids. V shed 1 base and J shed 1 base, with 13 bases lying between them. DNA of the CDR3: TGTGCCAGCAGCTTAGTGGCAGGGCCTCTGAACACCGGGGAGCTGTTTTTT. This gives the protein CASSLVAGPLNTGELFF.

The rearrangement joins TRBV11-1 to TRBJ2-2; TRBD2 matches 8 bases. Losses at the gene ends were 2 bases for V and 2 bases for J; bases not matched to a gene: 13. Per germline, CDR1 SGHAT and CDR2 FQDESV (reference sequence). This CDR3 contains 19 residues. The CDR3 reads CASSLSRASGSTNTGELFF. The DNA of the CDR3 is TGTGCCAGCAGCTTAAGTCGGGCTAGCGGGTCCACCAACACCGGGGAGCTGTTTTTT.

The chain is built from TRBV10-1 and TRBJ2-5, with 12 bases matching TRBD2. V shed 6 bases and J 3 bases; nucleotides not matched to a gene: 14. CDR1 WNHNN and CDR2 SYGVQD come from the germline V gene (reference sequence). The CDR3 has 18 amino acids. The CDR3 region is CASSNARLAGDAEETQYF. In DNA, the CDR3 is TGCGCCAGCAGCAACGCCCGACTAGCGGGAGATGCTGAAGAGACCCAGTACTTC.

V gene TRBV4-1 combines with J gene TRBJ1-2, with TRBD1 matching 7 bases. V lost 1 base to trimming and J lost 3 bases; unmatched junction nucleotides: 5. Germline-derived CDR1 and CDR2 are MGHRA and YSYEKL. The length of the CDR3 is 15 residues. This CDR3 is CASSQGAGTDYGYTF. CDR3 DNA: TGCGCCAGCAGCCAAGGAGCCGGGACAGACTATGGCTACACCTTC.

The V gene is TRBV10-3, the J gene TRBJ1-1; D is possibly TRBD1 (5 bases). V shed 7 bases and J shed 2 bases, with 11 bases lying between them. This CDR3 region has 13 residues. Germline values: CDR1 ENHRY, CDR2 SYGVKD. The CDR3 reads CAIKGDRNTEAFF. The CDR3 DNA sequence: TGTGCCATCAAAGGGGATAGAAACACTGAAGCTTTCTTT.

This chain's CDR3 is CASSPLGRGRGEQFF. The DNA for the CDR3 is TGTGCCAGCAGCCCCCTCGGCAGGGGGCGCGGTGAGCAGTTCTTC. The rearrangement links TRBV7-7 to TRBJ2-1; 8 positions agree with TRBD1. This CDR3 spans 15 amino acids. V shed 5 bases, J shed 9 bases, and the junction held 12 bases outside the gene matches. Per the germline V gene, CDR1 is SSHAT and CDR2 is FNYEAQ (reference sequence). The variable domain in full, with the rest retrieved from reference TRBV7-7 and TRBJ2-1, is GAGVSQSPRYKVTKRGQDVTLRCDPISSHATLYWYQQALGQGPEFLTYFNYEAQPDKSGLPSDRFSAERPEGSISTLTIQRTEQRDSAMYRCASSPLGRGRGEQFFGPGTRLTVL.

Only a few counts were recorded for this clone. V and J are TRBV12-2 and TRBJ1-4; TRBD1 reflects the table's D call only, with no check against the DNA. TRBV12-2 is labeled a pseudogene. CDR3 length: 15 residues. The CDR3 protein is CASLRQVATNEKLFF. Here the CDR3 DNA reads TGTGCAAGCCTCAGACAGGTTGCAACTAATGAAAAACTGTTTTTT.

As to this clone: Other DNA sequences in this specimen translate into the identical CDR3. The chain recombines TRBV9 with TRBJ2-7; 14 nucleotides match TRBD2. Germline values: CDR1 SGDLS, CDR2 YYNGEE. The CDR3 runs 15 residues. The ends lost 0 bases at V and 4 bases at J; junction bases unmatched: 0. Here the CDR3 DNA reads TGTGCCAGCAGCGTAGGACTAGCGGGAGGGTACGAGCAGTACTTC. Translated, it gives CASSVGLAGGYEQYF. Together with reference TRBV9 and TRBJ2-7, the CDR3 gives the full variable domain: DSGVTQTPKHLITATGQRVTLRCSPRSGDLSVYWYQQSLDQGLQFLIQYYNGEERAKGNILERFSAQQFPDLHSELNLSSLELGDSALYFCASSVGLAGGYEQYFGPGTRLTVT.

V is TRBV11-2 and J is TRBJ1-2; no clear D. With 1 base removed from V and 5 bases from J, the gap between germline ends came to 11 bases. CDR3 size: 14 residues. Germline V CDR1 and CDR2: SGHAT, FQNNGV. The chain's CDR3 is CASSLAMVAYGYTF. Here the CDR3 DNA reads TGTGCCAGCAGCTTAGCGATGGTGGCTTATGGCTACACCTTC.

The V gene is TRBV7-2, the J gene TRBJ2-7; 8 bases fit TRBD2. The germline gives CDR1 SGHTA, CDR2 FQGNSA. The V gene end was trimmed by 5 bases and the J gene end by 3 bases; junction bases not matched to a gene: 9. CDR3 length: 15 amino acids. CDR3 DNA sequence: TGTGCCAGCAGCCCCCACGGGGGGGCGTACTACGAGCAGTACTTC. Translation: CASSPHGGAYYEQYF. The entire variable domain, with the rest obtained from reference TRBV7-2 and TRBJ2-7, is as follows: GAGVSQSPSNKVTEKGKDVELRCDPISGHTALYWYRQSLGQGLEFLIYFQGNSAPDKSGLPSDRFSAERTGGSVSTLTIQRTQQEDSAVYLCASSPHGGAYYEQYFGPGTRLTVT.

The V gene is TRBV30, the J gene TRBJ2-7, with TRBD2 matching 8 bases. Germline V CDR1 and CDR2: GTSNPN, SVGIG (reference sequence). The CDR3 is 14 amino acids. Trimming took 4 bases from V and 2 from J; bases not matched to a gene: 7. CDR3 sequence: CAWKRGGPTYEQYF. Written as DNA, the CDR3 is TGTGCCTGGAAGCGCGGGGGGCCGACCTACGAGCAGTACTTC.

The gene calls are TRBV2 and TRBJ2-5, with TRBD2 identical over 7 bases. J was trimmed by 4 bases and V by 7 bases; bases with no gene match: 6. The V gene's germline CDR1 is SNHLY and CDR2 FYNNEI. The CDR3 consists of 13 residues. The DNA of the CDR3 is TGTGCCAGCACGAGGGAGGGCCCAGAGACCCAGTACTTC. Encoded protein: CASTREGPETQYF.

The gene calls are TRBV6-5 and TRBJ2-2; 9 bases match TRBD1. The CDR3 runs 14 residues. CDR1 and CDR2 from the germline V gene are MNHEY and SVGAGI. V lost 9 bases to trimming and J lost 0 bases; unmatched junction nucleotides: 2. The chain's CDR3 is CARGQGANTGELFF. Written as DNA, the CDR3 is TGTGCCAGGGGACAGGGCGCGAACACCGGGGAGCTGTTTTTT.

This clone appeared a single time. This sequence joins TRBV7-8 and TRBJ2-5, with 11 bases lining up with TRBD2. The CDR3 runs 17 residues. CDR1 and CDR2 (germline): SGHVS, FQNEAQ. Losses at the gene ends were 0 bases for V and 4 bases for J; bases not matched to a gene: 7. CDR3 in amino acids: CASSLALAGAPPETQYF. The DNA for the CDR3 is TGTGCCAGCAGCTTAGCACTAGCGGGGGCCCCCCCAGAGACCCAGTACTTC.

The chain has TRBV6-4 and TRBJ2-3; the match to TRBD2 covers 12 bases. Trimming removed 6 bases from V and 4 bases from J; junction bases left unmatched: 8. This CDR3 spans 16 amino acids. Germline V CDR1 and CDR2: MRHNA, SNTAGT. The CDR3 here is CASSLLAGGSADTQYF. CDR3 in DNA: TGTGCCAGCAGCCTCCTAGCGGGAGGGAGTGCAGATACGCAGTATTTT.

CDR3 residues: CASSESGADTQYF. The CDR3 DNA sequence: TGCGCCAGCAGTGAGTCCGGGGCAGATACGCAGTATTTT. This chain connects TRBV10-1 to TRBJ2-3; D is possibly TRBD2 (5 bases). Germline assignment: CDR1 WNHNN and CDR2 SYGVQD (reference sequence). V was shortened by 0 bases and J by 4 bases, with 5 bases between the two germline ends. The CDR3 spans 13 residues.

The J gene is TRBJ2-5, the V gene TRBV19, with 9 bases aligning to TRBD2. The V and J ends lost 4 bases and 6 bases, in that order; junction bases with no gene match: 12. Germline CDR1 LNHDA, CDR2 SQIVND (reference sequence). This CDR3 region has 16 residues. The CDR3 is CASSTQGLAPTQTQYF. CDR3 coding DNA: TGTGCCAGTAGTACGCAAGGACTAGCGCCGACCCAGACCCAGTACTTC.

This sequence joins TRBV4-2 and TRBJ1-5; TRBD1 might be the D (5 bases). V was cut by 0 bases and J by 7 bases, with 13 bases left in between. CDR1 is LGHNA, CDR2 YNFKEQ, per germline. The length of the CDR3 is 15 residues. For the CDR3, the DNA is TGTGCCAGCAGCCAAGAATCAGGGAGGGAGCAGCCCCAGCATTTT. The encoded protein is CASSQESGREQPQHF.

V usage is TRBV2 and J usage is TRBJ2-7; D is unclear. The V gene's germline CDR1 is SNHLY and CDR2 FYNNEI. With 4 bases removed from V and 2 bases from J, the gap between germline ends came to 15 bases. The CDR3 is 15 residues long. CDR3 amino acids: CASSARGHSTYEQYF. The CDR3 coding sequence is TGTGCCAGCAGTGCCCGTGGGCACTCGACCTACGAGCAGTACTTC. Filled out from reference TRBV2 and TRBJ2-7, the complete variable domain reads EPEVTQTPSHQVTQMGQEVILRCVPISNHLYFYWYRQILGQKVEFLVSFYNNEISEKSEIFDDQFSVERPDGSNFTLKIRSTKLEDSAMYFCASSARGHSTYEQYFGPGTRLTVT.

This chain joins TRBV28 and TRBJ1-5; D unclear. The CDR3 extends over 15 amino acids. CDR1 is MDHEN and CDR2 is SYDVKM in the germline V gene. V lost 4 bases to trimming and J lost 0 bases, with 10 bases between them. DNA for the CDR3: TGTGCCAGCAGTTCGGACGAGGGTAGCAATCAGCCCCAGCATTTT. Its protein is CASSSDEGSNQPQHF.